A selection of T cell receptor beta chains follows, all from one sample in a study of blood T cell repertoires in COVID-19. TCRdb's table, derived via immunoSEQ multiplex PCR, lists solely in-frame clones and lacks some. This sample has 90,000 to 120,000 clones, with roughly 90% found just once. Source material: peripheral blood. These receptors originate from an older man with acute or convalescent COVID-19. Both conserved end residues are part of each CDR3. A D gene is named only where the DNA matches it firmly. Rows may omit the clone size; those that give it use once, few, many or a size class.

D: TRBD1; size: NA; length: 16; J: TRBJ1-2; V: TRBV6-1; CDR3: CASSETWDSSPYGYTF; DNA: TGTGCCAGCAGTGAAACGTGGGACAGCTCTCCCTATGGCTACACCTTC
D: NA; size: once; length: 17; J: TRBJ1-1; V: TRBV10-3; CDR3: CAISESTPISRDTEAFF; DNA: TGTGCCATCAGTGAGTCGACTCCCATTTCGAGGGACACTGAAGCTTTCTTT
D: TRBD2; size: NA; length: 15; J: TRBJ2-7; V: TRBV7-2; CDR3: CASSLGLAGLYEQYF; DNA: TGTGCCAGCAGCTTAGGTCTAGCGGGGCTATACGAGCAGTACTTC
D: TRBD1; size: NA; length: 14; J: TRBJ1-6; V: TRBV5-1; CDR3: CASSYGQGSSPLHF; DNA: TGCGCCAGCAGCTACGGACAGGGTAGTTCACCCCTCCACTTT
D: NA; size: once; length: 15; J: TRBJ2-1; V: TRBV5-1; CDR3: CASSLVGRADLEQFF; DNA: TGCGCCAGCAGCTTGGTGGGGCGTGCAGACCTCGAGCAGTTCTTC
D: NA; size: NA; length: 11; J: TRBJ1-2; V: TRBV5-5; CDR3: CASSSNYGYTF; DNA: TGTGCCAGCAGTAGCAACTATGGCTACACCTTC
D: TRBD2; size: NA; length: 17; J: TRBJ2-5; V: TRBV13; CDR3: CASSLDRSGRADETQYF; DNA: TGTGCCAGCAGCTTAGATCGTAGCGGGAGGGCCGATGAGACCCAGTACTTC
D: TRBD1; size: NA; length: 16; J: TRBJ1-1; V: TRBV5-1; CDR3: CASSLEAGGMNTEAFF; DNA: TGCGCCAGCAGCTTGGAGGCAGGGGGAATGAACACTGAAGCTTTCTTT
D: NA; size: NA; length: 13; J: TRBJ1-1; V: TRBV5-4; CDR3: CASSLAHSTEAFF; DNA: TGTGCCAGCAGCTTGGCCCATAGCACTGAAGCTTTCTTT
D: TRBD1; size: NA; length: 15; J: TRBJ2-2; V: TRBV27; CDR3: CASNSGQGYGGELFF; DNA: TGTGCCAGCAATTCGGGACAGGGGTACGGCGGGGAGCTGTTTTTT
D: NA; size: few; length: 13; J: TRBJ2-7; V: TRBV24-1; CDR3: CATSLLENHEQYF; DNA: TGTGCCACCAGCCTACTAGAAAACCACGAGCAGTACTTC
D: NA; size: NA; length: 12; J: TRBJ2-1; V: TRBV11-2; CDR3: CASSSNRVEQFF; DNA: TGTGCCAGCAGCTCGAACAGGGTAGAACAGTTCTTC
D: TRBD1; size: few; length: 12; J: TRBJ1-1; V: TRBV9; CDR3: CASKGTGEVAFF; DNA: TGTGCCAGCAAGGGGACAGGGGAGGTAGCTTTCTTT
D: TRBD1; size: NA; length: 13; J: TRBJ1-1; V: TRBV18; CDR3: CASSQTGGTEAFF; DNA: TGTGCCAGCTCACAGACAGGGGGCACTGAAGCTTTCTTT
D: NA; size: NA; length: 15; J: TRBJ1-4; V: TRBV5-1; CDR3: CASSLGGSGDEKLFF; DNA: TGCGCCAGCAGCTTGGGTGGGTCCGGGGATGAAAAACTGTTTTTT
D: NA; size: NA; length: 14; J: TRBJ1-1; V: TRBV6-5; CDR3: CASSPRGLGTEAFF; DNA: TGTGCCAGCAGCCCAAGGGGGTTAGGCACTGAAGCTTTCTTT
D: NA; size: few; length: 13; J: TRBJ1-6; V: TRBV27; CDR3: CASSPGIYAPLHF; DNA: TGTGCCAGCAGTCCCGGGATCTATGCCCCCCTCCACTTT
D: TRBD2; size: once; length: 15; J: TRBJ2-1; V: TRBV3-1/TRBV3-2; CDR3: CASSQGSGVYNEQFF; DNA: TGTGCCAGCAGCCAAGGTAGCGGGGTATACAATGAGCAGTTCTTC
D: NA; size: NA; length: 12; J: TRBJ1-3; V: TRBV6-6; CDR3: CASGTAGNTIYF; DNA: TGTGCCAGCGGGACTGCTGGAAACACCATATATTTT
D: NA; size: NA; length: 14; J: TRBJ1-1; V: TRBV5-4; CDR3: CASSSVTGRSEAFF; DNA: TGTGCCAGCAGCTCTGTGACGGGGAGGTCTGAAGCTTTCTTT
D: NA; size: NA; length: 11; J: TRBJ2-7; V: TRBV21-1; CDR3: CASSIERAYYF; DNA: TGTGCCAGCAGCATCGAGAGGGCGTATTACTTC
D: NA; size: NA; length: 15; J: TRBJ2-1; V: TRBV11-3; CDR3: CASSLEQGGYNEQFF; DNA: TGTGCCAGCAGCTTAGAACAGGGAGGGTACAATGAGCAGTTCTTC
D: NA; size: NA; length: 16; J: TRBJ2-2; V: TRBV2; CDR3: CASSSDRNPNTGELFF; DNA: TGTGCCAGCAGTTCGGACAGAAATCCGAACACCGGGGAGCTGTTTTTT
D: NA; size: NA; length: 17; J: TRBJ1-1; V: TRBV25-1; CDR3: CASSGGRGYGMNTEAFF; DNA: TGTGCCAGCAGTGGTGGGAGGGGATATGGAATGAACACTGAAGCTTTCTTT
D: NA; size: NA; length: 12; J: TRBJ1-5; V: TRBV28; CDR3: CASRLPNQPQHF; DNA: TGTGCCAGCAGACTACCAAATCAGCCCCAGCATTTT
D: NA; size: NA; length: 15; J: TRBJ2-2; V: TRBV30; CDR3: CASEGGHMYTGELFF; DNA: TGTGCCTCGGAAGGTGGGCACATGTACACCGGGGAGCTGTTTTTT
D: TRBD2; size: NA; length: 15; J: TRBJ2-7; V: TRBV6-6; CDR3: CASRPITSGIWEQYF; DNA: TGTGCCAGCAGGCCGATAACTAGCGGGATCTGGGAGCAGTACTTC
D: NA; size: NA; length: 15; J: TRBJ2-1; V: TRBV9; CDR3: CASSWTASSYNEQFF; DNA: TGTGCCAGCAGCTGGACAGCCAGCTCCTACAATGAGCAGTTCTTC
D: TRBD1; size: NA; length: 13; J: TRBJ1-1; V: TRBV5-1; CDR3: CASSFTGGTEAFF; DNA: TGCGCCAGCAGCTTCACAGGGGGCACTGAAGCTTTCTTT
D: NA; size: NA; length: 17; J: TRBJ2-5; V: TRBV10-1; CDR3: CASSRPGDLGLQETQYF; DNA: TGCGCCAGCAGTCGCCCAGGTGATCTAGGACTTCAAGAGACCCAGTACTTC
D: NA; size: NA; length: 12; J: TRBJ1-1; V: TRBV28; CDR3: CASRGVVTEAFF; DNA: TGTGCCAGCAGAGGGGTGGTCACTGAAGCTTTCTTT
D: NA; size: NA; length: 15; J: TRBJ2-7; V: TRBV5-6; CDR3: CASSLRLALPYEQYF; DNA: TGTGCCAGCAGCTTACGCCTAGCGCTACCCTACGAGCAGTACTTC
D: NA; size: NA; length: 15; J: TRBJ1-2; V: TRBV4-1; CDR3: CASSQDITPNYGYTF; DNA: TGCGCCAGCAGCCAAGATATTACACCTAACTATGGCTACACCTTC
D: NA; size: NA; length: 13; J: TRBJ1-5; V: TRBV30; CDR3: CAWSLTFNQPQHF; DNA: TGTGCCTGGAGTCTTACTTTCAATCAGCCCCAGCATTTT
D: NA; size: NA; length: 15; J: TRBJ1-4; V: TRBV18; CDR3: CASSREAGRNEKLFF; DNA: TGTGCCAGCTCACGGGAGGCAGGCAGGAATGAAAAACTGTTTTTT
D: NA; size: NA; length: 13; J: TRBJ1-5; V: TRBV6-5; CDR3: CASSYSFGQPQHF; DNA: TGTGCCAGCAGTTACTCATTTGGCCAGCCCCAGCATTTT
D: TRBD1; size: NA; length: 14; J: TRBJ1-3; V: TRBV19; CDR3: CASKDRGSGNTIYF; DNA: TGTGCCAGTAAGGACAGGGGGTCTGGAAACACCATATATTTT
D: NA; size: NA; length: 14; J: TRBJ2-2; V: TRBV28; CDR3: CASRTDSNTGELFF; DNA: TGTGCCAGCAGGACCGACAGTAACACCGGGGAGCTGTTTTTT
D: NA; size: once; length: 17; J: TRBJ1-6; V: TRBV11-2; CDR3: CASSLVGESSYNSPLHF; DNA: TGTGCCAGCAGCTTAGTTGGGGAGAGCTCCTATAATTCACCCCTCCACTTT